This TCR beta chain was sequenced in a study of blood T cells in healthy people across ages. General study results and limits: While age rose, TCR beta diversity per million T cells dropped in a roughly linear way.

The authors ran a second PCR of about 6 to 12 cycles using a sample-barcoded 5' primer and a J-beta primer mix. Every single cDNA molecule received a tag from a template-switch adaptor with 12 random nucleotides. A single record per CDR3 protein comes from TCRdb applying MiXCR to the 5' RACE reads. The data hold around 990,000 distinct CDR3 sequences, with less than 45% observed a single time. Comments on this clonotype: The target antigen is unknown.

From germline, CDR1 is MNHNS and CDR2 SASEGT. V was clipped by 5 bases and J by 0 bases, with 19 bases between them. This CDR3 comprises 17 residues. Each donor supplied 7.5 to 10 milliliters of peripheral blood. The sequenced sample was blood. This TCR came from a man younger than 30 in good health. The rearrangement links TRBV6-1 to TRBJ1-1, with D uncertain. The CDR3 DNA reads TGTGCCAGCAGTCTATTCTTAATGTTTGCCATGAACACTGAAGCTTTCTTT. Amino acid sequence: CASSLFLMFAMNTEAFF.